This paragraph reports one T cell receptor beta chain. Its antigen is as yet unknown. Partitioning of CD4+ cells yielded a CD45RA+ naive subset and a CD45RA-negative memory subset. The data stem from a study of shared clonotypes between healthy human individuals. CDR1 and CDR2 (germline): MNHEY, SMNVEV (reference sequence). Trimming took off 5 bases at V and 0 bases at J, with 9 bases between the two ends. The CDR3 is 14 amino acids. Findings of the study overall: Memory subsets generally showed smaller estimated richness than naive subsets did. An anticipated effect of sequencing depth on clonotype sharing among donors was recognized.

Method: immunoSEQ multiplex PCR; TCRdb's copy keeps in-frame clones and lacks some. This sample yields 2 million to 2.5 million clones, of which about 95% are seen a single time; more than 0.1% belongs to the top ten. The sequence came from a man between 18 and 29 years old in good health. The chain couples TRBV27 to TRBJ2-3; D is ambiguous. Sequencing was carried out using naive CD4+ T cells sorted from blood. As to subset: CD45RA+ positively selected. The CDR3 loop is CASSPSTSTDTQYF. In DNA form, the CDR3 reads TGTGCCAGCAGTCCCTCGACTAGCACAGATACGCAGTATTTT.